This entry is about one T cell receptor beta chain. This specimen belongs to a study of blood T cell repertoires in COVID-19. Study-wide background: There were acute and convalescent COVID-19 samples, and they came from the United States, Italy and Spain.

The study drew participants aged about 18 to 89 years from 20 to 30 US areas. Cohort allocation depended upon clinical history that participants reported. V lost 1 base, J lost 1 base, and 10 bases lay in between. The CDR3 covers 15 residues. CDR1 is SGHTA and CDR2 is FQGNSA in the germline V gene. In the original processing: Estimation of nucleated cell counts was performed using reference gene primer amplification. Clones were sequenced by immunoSEQ multiplex PCR, and TCRdb holds only the in-frame ones, with some missing. Clone size and V and J calls were adopted from that table, with D and trimming inferred from the DNA. The repertoire includes 150,000 to 200,000 clones, more than 75% of them detected once, and around 16% sits in the top ten.

This rearrangement joins TRBV7-2 to TRBJ1-1, with no clear D. This TCR came from a woman aged 50 to 60 with acute COVID-19. Sample: PBMCs or T cells enriched from blood (not recorded which). The DNA for the CDR3 is TGTGCCAGCAGCTTAGTAGGACTTTCGAACACTGAAGCTTTCTTT. It specifies CASSLVGLSNTEAFF. The full variable domain, in which reference TRBV7-2 and TRBJ1-1 provide the parts outside the CDR3, is GAGVSQSPSNKVTEKGKDVELRCDPISGHTALYWYRQSLGQGLEFLIYFQGNSAPDKSGLPSDRFSAERTGGSVSTLTIQRTQQEDSAVYLCASSLVGLSNTEAFFGQGTRLTVV.